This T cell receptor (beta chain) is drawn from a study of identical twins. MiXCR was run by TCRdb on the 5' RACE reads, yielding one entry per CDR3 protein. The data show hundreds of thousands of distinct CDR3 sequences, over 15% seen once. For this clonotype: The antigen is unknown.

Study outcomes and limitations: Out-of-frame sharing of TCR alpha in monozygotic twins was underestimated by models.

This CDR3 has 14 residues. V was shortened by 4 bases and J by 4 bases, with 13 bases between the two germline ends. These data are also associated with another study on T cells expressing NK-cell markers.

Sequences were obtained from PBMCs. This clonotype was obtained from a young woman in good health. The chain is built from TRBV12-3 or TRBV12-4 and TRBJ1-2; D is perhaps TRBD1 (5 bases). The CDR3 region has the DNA TGTGCCAGCAGTTCAGTGGGGCCGCGCTATGGCTACACCTTC. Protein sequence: CASSSVGPRYGYTF.